The clone carrying this TCR beta chain was observed once. This sample is drawn from a study of blood T cells in healthy people across ages. Primers used in a second PCR of about 6 to 12 cycles were a sample-barcoded 5' primer and a J-beta primer mix. TCRdb recomputed calls from the 5' RACE reads with MiXCR, one row per CDR3 protein. This sample has 800,000 to 950,000 distinct CDR3 sequences, with almost 30% found just once. This CDR3 region has 16 residues. CDR1 and CDR2 (germline): MDHEN, SYDVKM. Trimming at V came to 7 bases and at J to 2 bases, leaving 14 bases not matched to a gene. The sample was also linked to a second study, of T cells of mothers and their children. This second study notes: From each mother came over 9.5 million TCR beta CDR3 reads, and from each child came 3 million to 3.5 million. Related mother and child pairs showed slightly greater overlap (not significant) than unrelated pairs did.

The origin of this receptor is a woman in her thirties or forties in good health. Sequences were obtained from blood. The chain has TRBV28 and TRBJ2-7, with 7 bases matching TRBD1. Here the CDR3 reads CASTRHGTATTYEQYF. Written as DNA, the CDR3 is TGTGCCAGCACCAGACATGGGACAGCCACTACCTACGAGCAGTACTTC. Supplemented by reference TRBV28 and TRBJ2-7, the full variable domain reads DVKVTQSSRYLVKRTGEKVFLECVQDMDHENMFWYRQDPGLGLRLIYFSYDVKMKEKGDIPEGYSVSREKKERFSLILESASTNQTSMYLCASTRHGTATTYEQYFGPGTRLTVT.